This is a list of T cell receptor beta chains from one sample in a study of metastatic and nonmetastatic thyroid tumors. TCRdb recomputed clones from the PCR reads via MiXCR. Here the sample spans thousands of clones, roughly a third being singletons. The sample consisted of adjacent normal tissue. These receptors all stem from a male donor with papillary thyroid cancer or a benign thyroid nodule (not recorded which). Some clones in this sample may be carry-over from other donors' samples. CDR3s include the opening cysteine and the closing phenylalanine or tryptophan. A D gene is named only where the DNA matches it firmly. Size is stated for part of the rows, as once, few or many counts, or as a class when the clone is expanded.

J gene,V gene,clone size,D gene,CDR3 DNA,CDR3 protein
TRBJ2-3,TRBV3-1,-,-,TGTGCCAGCAGCCAAATCCTTAGCACAGATACGCAGTATTTT,CASSQILSTDTQYF
TRBJ1-6,TRBV20-1,-,TRBD1,TGCAGTGCTAGGCCGGGACAGGGAGGTGGGACCTATAATTCACCCCTCCACTTT,CSARPGQGGGTYNSPLHF
TRBJ1-1,TRBV6-1,few,TRBD1,TGTGCCAGCAGGAACAGGGGAGTCACTGAAGCTTTCTTT,CASRNRGVTEAFF
TRBJ2-7,TRBV3-1,-,TRBD2,TGTGCCAGCAGCCGACTAGCGGGAGACTACGAGCAGTACTTC,CASSRLAGDYEQYF
TRBJ2-7,TRBV20-1,few,TRBD2,TGCAGTGCTAGAGAAGGGACTAGCGGGCAAACCTACGAGCAGTACTTC,CSAREGTSGQTYEQYF
TRBJ1-4,TRBV5-1,-,-,TGTGCCAGCACCGTCCTGGTGAATAATGAAAAACTGTTTTTT,CASTVLVNNEKLFF
TRBJ1-1,TRBV6-1,-,-,TGTGCCAGCAGCCAACCGAGGGCCGACCTTAGCCGCACTGAAGCTTTCTTT,CASSQPRADLSRTEAFF
TRBJ1-3,TRBV20-1,-,-,TGCAGTGCTGACCCCTTAGGTGGAAACACCATATATTTT,CSADPLGGNTIYF
TRBJ2-5,TRBV9,many,-,TGTGCCAGCAGCTCCCCTGTCGGCGAGACCCAGTACTTC,CASSSPVGETQYF
TRBJ1-2,TRBV6-1,few,-,TGTGCCAGCAGACTACGACCGTTTCCAAACCCCTATGGCTACACCTTC,CASRLRPFPNPYGYTF
TRBJ2-7,TRBV24-1,few,-,TGTGCCACCAGTGACAGCTCCTACGAGCAGTACTTC,CATSDSSYEQYF
TRBJ2-2,TRBV19,many,-,TGTGCCCTCACATCAGGTCGCACCGGGGAGCTGTTTTTT,CALTSGRTGELFF
TRBJ1-2,TRBV12-5,-,-,TGTGCTAGTGGCCCTAGTATTAGAAAAGGTCCCCTTAGTGGCTATGGCTACACCTTC,CASGPSIRKGPLSGYGYTF
TRBJ2-1,TRBV27,few,-,TGTGCCAGTTCCTACGGGAGTAGGCAGTTCTTC,CASSYGSRQFF
TRBJ1-6,TRBV5-6,-,-,TGTGCCAGCAGCAGGGAGGAACCGGGTTCACCCCTCCACTTT,CASSREEPGSPLHF
TRBJ1-2,TRBV14,-,TRBD1,TGTGCCAGCAGCCCGGGACAGGGAAAATATGGCTACACCTTC,CASSPGQGKYGYTF
TRBJ2-7,TRBV20-1,few,-,TGCAGTGCTAGCGGGCAAACCTACGAGCAGTACTTC,CSASGQTYEQYF
TRBJ2-7,TRBV28,few,TRBD2,TGTGCCAGCAGTTCCCCCGCTAGCGGACGCCCAACACCCTACGAGCAGTACTTC,CASSSPASGRPTPYEQYF
TRBJ1-3,TRBV18,medium-sized,-,TGTGCCAGCTCACCACTAAGGGAGTTCACCGGAAACACCATATATTTT,CASSPLREFTGNTIYF
TRBJ2-7,TRBV7-6,-,TRBD2,TGTGCCAGCAGCTTAGAACTAGCGGGAGGCACCTACGAGCAGTACTTC,CASSLELAGGTYEQYF
TRBJ2-3,TRBV11-1,few,TRBD2,TGTGCCAGCAGCCCCAAAAGACTAGCGGGAGTGGCAGATACGCAGTATTTT,CASSPKRLAGVADTQYF
TRBJ1-6,TRBV6-1,few,-,TGTGCCGAAGGGGGGTCCTATAATTCACCCCTCCACTTT,CAEGGSYNSPLHF
TRBJ2-3,TRBV28,few,-,TGTGCCAGCAGCCTAACGACACAGTATTTT,CASSLTTQYF
TRBJ2-1,TRBV12-3/TRBV12-4,-,-,TGTGCCAGCAGTTTAGGTTTGAGGAATGAGCAGTTCTTC,CASSLGLRNEQFF
TRBJ1-5,TRBV30,-,-,TGTGCCTGGAGTGTTCACCTCTCTTCAAATCAGCCCCAGCATTTT,CAWSVHLSSNQPQHF
TRBJ2-7,TRBV10-3,few,-,TGTGCCATCAGTGAGTCGTCTGAGTACGAGCAGTACTTC,CAISESSEYEQYF
TRBJ1-2,TRBV7-8,-,-,TGTGCCAGCAGCTTCGACAGAAACTATGGCTACACCTTC,CASSFDRNYGYTF
TRBJ2-1,TRBV27,few,-,TGTGCCAGCAGTCCCTCTAACTACAATGAGCAGTTCTTC,CASSPSNYNEQFF
TRBJ2-7,TRBV6-1,-,-,TGTGCCAGCAGTGGCGGGTACGAGCAGTACTTC,CASSGGYEQYF
TRBJ1-2,TRBV6-2/TRBV6-3,few,-,TGTGCCAGCAGTTACTCGAAGGAGGTAATGCGTGGCTACACCTTC,CASSYSKEVMRGYTF
TRBJ2-7,TRBV30,large,-,TGTGCCTGGAATTGGGGGGCCCACTCCTACGAGCAGTACTTC,CAWNWGAHSYEQYF
TRBJ2-2,TRBV7-2,-,TRBD2,TGTGCCAGCAGCTTAGGCGCGGGAGGGACCGGGGAGCTGTTTTTT,CASSLGAGGTGELFF
TRBJ1-5,TRBV29-1,-,TRBD1,TGCAGCGTTGTGACAGGGACCAGCAATCAGCCCCAGCATTTT,CSVVTGTSNQPQHF
TRBJ1-5,TRBV30,-,-,TGTGCCTGGAGTGCGGACGGCAATCAGCCCCAGCATTTT,CAWSADGNQPQHF
TRBJ2-7,TRBV6-5,-,-,TGTGCCAGCAGTTACTTGAACAGGGACCGCTACGAGCAGTACTTC,CASSYLNRDRYEQYF
TRBJ2-7,TRBV7-9,-,TRBD2,TGTGCCAGCAGGCCGACGAGCGGGAGGTTCTACGAGCAGTACTTC,CASRPTSGRFYEQYF
TRBJ1-2,TRBV7-2,-,-,TGTGCCAGCAGCTTAGGGGTAAGCCCCGGTGGCTATGGCTACACCTTC,CASSLGVSPGGYGYTF
TRBJ2-3,TRBV12-3/TRBV12-4,many,TRBD1,TGTGCCAGCAGTGGATGGGGACAGGGTGGCACAGATACGCAGTATTTT,CASSGWGQGGTDTQYF
TRBJ1-4,TRBV4-1,many,-,TGCGCCAACACTAGGGGGTATGGAACTAATGAAAAACTGTTTTTT,CANTRGYGTNEKLFF
TRBJ2-7,TRBV11-3,once,TRBD1,TGTGCCAGTTCCCGGGACAGGAGTAGGTCCTACGAGCAGTACTTC,CASSRDRSRSYEQYF
TRBJ1-4,TRBV11-3,-,-,TGTGCCAGCAGCCGCGGCCAGCATGCAACTAATGAAAAACTGTTTTTT,CASSRGQHATNEKLFF
TRBJ2-5,TRBV5-1,medium-sized,TRBD2,TGCGCCAGCAGCTCCGGGACTAGCGCCGCCAGAGAGACCCAGTACTTC,CASSSGTSAARETQYF
TRBJ2-1,TRBV5-1,-,-,TGCGCCAGCAGCTTGATTCCCGGGACCTCCTCCCACAATGAGCAGTTCTTC,CASSLIPGTSSHNEQFF
TRBJ2-2,TRBV4-3,many,-,TGCGCCAGCAGCCAAGATCGGATAGGGGAGCTGTTTTTT,CASSQDRIGELFF
TRBJ2-2,TRBV11-2,-,TRBD2,TGTGCCAGCAGCTATACTAGCGGACCGAACACCGGGGAGCTGTTTTTT,CASSYTSGPNTGELFF
TRBJ2-2,TRBV9,-,-,TGTGCCAGCAGCGTAGCAAAGGGCGGCGGGGAGCTGTTTTTT,CASSVAKGGGELFF
TRBJ2-2,TRBV20-1,-,TRBD1,TGCAGTGCCAGCAAGGGACAGGCGAACACCGGGGAGCTGTTTTTT,CSASKGQANTGELFF
TRBJ1-2,TRBV20-1,-,TRBD1,TGCAGTGCTAGAGGGTACAGGGGGCTCTATGGCTACACCTTC,CSARGYRGLYGYTF
TRBJ2-1,TRBV9,-,-,TGTGCCAGCAGCTCCCGACAGTTGAGCTCCTACAATGAGCAGTTCTTC,CASSSRQLSSYNEQFF